The clone carrying this TCR beta chain was seen more than once but under ten times. The antigen is unknown. Individual cDNA molecules were tagged with unique molecular identifiers, the study reported. TCRdb independently ran MiXCR on the 5' RACE reads; one entry per CDR3 protein. The table shows fewer than 85,000 distinct CDR3 sequences, with approximately 9.1% occurring only once. This sample is drawn from a study of early T cells in non-severe SARS-CoV-2 infection. Study at large: RNA in bulk from unsorted whole blood was sequenced, and chains were unpaired. Whole-study results and caveats: A preference for anti-spike CD8 responses marked VDJdb matching, which missed private and CD4 specificities.

Per germline, CDR1 DFQATT and CDR2 SNEGSKA (reference sequence). V was trimmed by 5 bases and J by 8 bases, leaving 17 bases between them. This CDR3 has 13 amino acids. The chain carries TRBV20-1 and TRBJ2-3, with D unresolved. The sequenced material came from whole blood. The receptor comes from an adult who was a healthcare worker with PCR-confirmed SARS-CoV-2 infection or an uninfected control (not recorded which). The CDR3 DNA sequence: TGCAGTGCTGATGACTCGTCCTACGGTACGCAGTATTTT. It yields the protein CSADDSSYGTQYF.